This T cell receptor beta chain originates from a study of T cells after yellow fever vaccination. Via MiXCR, TCRdb re-called the 5' RACE reads, giving one row per CDR3 protein. The sample has under 550,000 distinct CDR3 sequences; about a fifth are singletons. This clonotype was found a few times. This CDR3 has 13 residues. Germline values: CDR1 DFQATT, CDR2 SNEGSKA (reference sequence). V shed 3 bases and J shed 3 bases, with 11 bases lying between them. This clonotype was obtained from a man younger than 30 who received the YFV17D yellow fever vaccine. The sequenced sample was PBMCs, obtained 21 days after the first yellow fever vaccination. This sequence joins TRBV20-1 and TRBJ1-1; D might be TRBD1 (6 bases). Here the CDR3 DNA reads TGCAGTGCTAGTCCCGGGGGGCACACTGAAGCTTTCTTT. It encodes CSASPGGHTEAFF.